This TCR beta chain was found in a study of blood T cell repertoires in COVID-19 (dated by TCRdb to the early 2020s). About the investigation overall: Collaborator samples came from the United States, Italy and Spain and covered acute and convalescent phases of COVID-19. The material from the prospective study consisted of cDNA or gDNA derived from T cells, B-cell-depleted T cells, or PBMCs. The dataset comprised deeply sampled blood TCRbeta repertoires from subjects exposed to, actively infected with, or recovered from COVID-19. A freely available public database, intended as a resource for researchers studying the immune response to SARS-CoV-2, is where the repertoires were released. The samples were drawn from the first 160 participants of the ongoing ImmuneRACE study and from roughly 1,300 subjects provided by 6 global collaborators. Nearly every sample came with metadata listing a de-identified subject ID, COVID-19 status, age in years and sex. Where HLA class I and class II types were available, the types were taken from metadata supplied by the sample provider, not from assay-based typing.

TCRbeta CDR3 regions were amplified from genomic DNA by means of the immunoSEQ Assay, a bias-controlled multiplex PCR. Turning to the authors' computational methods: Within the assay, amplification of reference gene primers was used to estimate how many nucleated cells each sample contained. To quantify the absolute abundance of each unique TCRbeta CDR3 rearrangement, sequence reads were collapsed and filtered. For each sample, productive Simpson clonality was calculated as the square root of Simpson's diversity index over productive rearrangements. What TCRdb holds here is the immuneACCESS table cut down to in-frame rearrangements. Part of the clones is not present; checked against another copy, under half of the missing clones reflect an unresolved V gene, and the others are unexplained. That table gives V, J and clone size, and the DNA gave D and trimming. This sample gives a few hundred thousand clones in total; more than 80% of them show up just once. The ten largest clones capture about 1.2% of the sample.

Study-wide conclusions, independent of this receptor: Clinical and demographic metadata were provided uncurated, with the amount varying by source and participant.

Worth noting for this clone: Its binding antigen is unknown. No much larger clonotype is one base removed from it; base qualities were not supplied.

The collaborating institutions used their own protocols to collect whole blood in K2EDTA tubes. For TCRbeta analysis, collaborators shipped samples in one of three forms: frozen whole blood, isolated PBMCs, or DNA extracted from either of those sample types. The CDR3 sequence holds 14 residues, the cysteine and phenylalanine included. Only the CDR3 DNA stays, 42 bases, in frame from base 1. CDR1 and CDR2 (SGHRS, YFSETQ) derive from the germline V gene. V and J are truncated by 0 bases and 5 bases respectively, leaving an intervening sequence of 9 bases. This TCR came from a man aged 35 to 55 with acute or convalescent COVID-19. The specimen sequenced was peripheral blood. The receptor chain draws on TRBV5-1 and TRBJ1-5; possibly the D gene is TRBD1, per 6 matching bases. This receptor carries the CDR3 CASSLGGPHQPQHF. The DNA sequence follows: TGCGCCAGCAGCTTGGGGGGGCCCCATCAGCCCCAGCATTTT.